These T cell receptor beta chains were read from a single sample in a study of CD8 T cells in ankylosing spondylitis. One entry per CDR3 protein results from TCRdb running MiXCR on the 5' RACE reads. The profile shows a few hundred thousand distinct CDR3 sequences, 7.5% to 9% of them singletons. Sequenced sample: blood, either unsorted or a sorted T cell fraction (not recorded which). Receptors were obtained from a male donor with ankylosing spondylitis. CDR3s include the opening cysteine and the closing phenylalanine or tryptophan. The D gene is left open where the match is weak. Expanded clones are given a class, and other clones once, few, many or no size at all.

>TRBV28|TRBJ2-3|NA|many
CASSPSGGQGIDTQYF
TGTGCCAGCAGTCCATCGGGGGGACAAGGCATAGATACGCAGTATTTT
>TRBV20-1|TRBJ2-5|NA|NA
CSAARGIGQETQYF
TGCAGTGCCGCCAGGGGAATCGGCCAAGAGACCCAGTACTTC
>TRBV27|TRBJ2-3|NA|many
CASSPASGADTQYF
TGTGCCAGCAGCCCCGCGAGTGGTGCAGATACGCAGTATTTT
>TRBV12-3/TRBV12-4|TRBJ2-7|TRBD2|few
CASSSFGTSGSYEQYF
TGTGCCAGCAGCAGCTTCGGGACTAGCGGCTCGTACGAGCAGTACTTC
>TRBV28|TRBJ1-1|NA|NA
CASSKTVVAFF
TGTGCCAGCAGTAAGACAGTGGTGGCTTTCTTT
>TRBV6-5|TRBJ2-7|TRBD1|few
CASSYAQGQSYEQYF
TGTGCCAGCAGTTATGCCCAGGGACAGAGCTACGAGCAGTACTTC
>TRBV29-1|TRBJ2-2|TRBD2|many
CSVEVVGLAGGTGELFF
TGCAGCGTTGAAGTAGTTGGACTAGCGGGAGGAACGGGGGAGCTGTTTTTT
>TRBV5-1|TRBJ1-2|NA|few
CASSLNGQPYGYTF
TGCGCCAGCAGCCTCAACGGACAGCCCTATGGCTACACCTTC
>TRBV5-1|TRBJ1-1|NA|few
CASSFYGDSEAFF
TGCGCCAGCAGCTTCTACGGGGATTCTGAAGCTTTCTTT
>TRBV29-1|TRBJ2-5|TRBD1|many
CSVSDRGRRETQYF
TGCAGCGTATCGGACAGGGGAAGAAGGGAGACCCAGTACTTC
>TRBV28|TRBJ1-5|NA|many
CASSLSGGFNQPQHF
TGTGCCAGCAGTTTATCCGGTGGGTTCAATCAGCCCCAGCATTTT
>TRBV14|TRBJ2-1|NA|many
CASSHQINEQFF
TGTGCCAGCAGCCATCAAATCAATGAGCAGTTCTTC
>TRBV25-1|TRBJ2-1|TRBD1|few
CASLNTLTGGLNNEQFF
TGTGCCAGCCTTAACACCCTAACAGGGGGCCTAAACAATGAGCAGTTCTTC
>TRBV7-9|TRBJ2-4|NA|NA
CASSHGAASLAKNIQYF
TGTGCCAGCAGTCACGGGGCCGCATCACTAGCCAAAAACATTCAGTACTTC
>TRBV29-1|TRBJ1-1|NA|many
CSVGYRPDTEAFF
TGCAGCGTTGGATACCGCCCGGACACTGAAGCTTTCTTT
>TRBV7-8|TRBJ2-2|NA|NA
CASSFFGGRTNTGELFF
TGTGCCAGCAGCTTCTTTGGTGGGAGGACGAACACCGGGGAGCTGTTTTTT
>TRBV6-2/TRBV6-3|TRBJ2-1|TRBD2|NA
CASTPFGTSGYNEQFF
TGTGCCAGCACCCCATTCGGGACTAGCGGATACAATGAGCAGTTCTTC
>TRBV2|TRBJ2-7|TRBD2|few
CASSLAGHSYEQYF
TGTGCCAGCAGTCTAGCGGGACACTCCTACGAGCAGTACTTC
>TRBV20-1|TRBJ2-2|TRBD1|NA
CSANRGSGELFF
TGCAGTGCCAACAGGGGATCCGGGGAGCTGTTTTTT
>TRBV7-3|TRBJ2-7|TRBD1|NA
CASSLYGTGLTYEQYF
TGTGCCAGCAGCTTATACGGGACAGGGTTGACTTACGAGCAGTACTTC
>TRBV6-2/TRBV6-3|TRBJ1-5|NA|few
CASSYWGGRQPQHF
TGTGCCAGCAGTTACTGGGGGGGTAGACAGCCCCAGCATTTT
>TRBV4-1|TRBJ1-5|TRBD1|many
CASSQDWGDRVFQPQHF
TGCGCCAGCAGCCAAGATTGGGGCGACAGGGTGTTTCAGCCCCAGCATTTT
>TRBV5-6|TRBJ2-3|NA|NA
CASSLEVARGNTDTQYF
TGTGCCAGCAGCTTGGAAGTAGCGAGAGGTAACACAGATACGCAGTATTTT
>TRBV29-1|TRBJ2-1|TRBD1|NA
CSVNRGSSYNEQFF
TGCAGCGTTAACAGGGGTAGCTCCTACAATGAGCAGTTCTTC
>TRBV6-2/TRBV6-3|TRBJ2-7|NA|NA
CASSGAIAFEQYF
TGTGCCAGCAGTGGGGCTATCGCGTTCGAGCAGTACTTC
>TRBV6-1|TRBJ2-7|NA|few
CASSGQLSYEQYF
TGTGCCAGCAGTGGACAGCTTTCCTACGAGCAGTACTTC
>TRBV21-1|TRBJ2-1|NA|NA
CASLAGGDTYNEQFF
TGTGCCAGTTTAGCGGGAGGAGACACCTACAATGAGCAGTTCTTC